Listed here are 11 T cell receptor beta chains from one sample, sequenced in a study of T cells in Graves' hyperthyroidism and ophthalmopathy. Amplified regions were TCR beta CDR3 sequences from RNA transcripts. Researchers ran a first-round RT-PCR on the TCR CDR3 using the HTBI primer set. TCRdb re-called the multiplex PCR reads through MiXCR, storing one row per CDR3 protein. The sample records about 560,000 distinct CDR3 sequences, approximately 16% being singletons. The material sequenced was blood. The receptors stem from a young woman with Graves' hyperthyroidism.

This clonotype came up many times. V is TRBV12-3 or TRBV12-4 and J is TRBJ2-2, with D possibly matching TRBD2 (6 bases). The CDR3 consists of 15 residues. Between the trimmed V and J ends, which lost 6 bases and 1 base, there was a span of 12 bases. CDR3 sequence (DNA): TGTGCCAGCAGAAGGGTGGAGGGGAACACCGGGGAGCTGTTTTTT. It is translated as CASRRVEGNTGELFF.

This clonotype was recorded a few times. The CDR3 DNA is TGCAGTGCTACGAGGGAAAGGATTATGAACACTGAAGCTTTCTTT. Encoded protein: CSATRERIMNTEAFF. The chain has TRBV20-1 and TRBJ1-1; unclear D gene. In germline, CDR1 is DFQATT, CDR2 SNEGSKA (reference sequence). V lost 4 bases and J 0 bases, leaving 15 bases between the germline ends. The CDR3 contains 15 residues.

Many counts were recorded for this clonotype. V usage is TRBV11-2 and J usage is TRBJ2-1; 7 nucleotides agree with TRBD2. V lost 0 bases to trimming and J lost 6 bases; unmatched junction nucleotides: 8. The CDR3 is 16 amino acids. CDR1 and CDR2 from the germline V gene are SGHAT and FQNNGV. The CDR3 loop reads CASSLEEGRVGNEQFF. CDR3 coding DNA: TGTGCCAGCAGCTTAGAAGAGGGGAGGGTGGGCAATGAGCAGTTCTTC.

This clonotype was seen at least ten times. The chain uses TRBV5-1 and TRBJ2-7; tentatively, D is TRBD1 or TRBD2 (7 bases each). The CDR3 length is 14 residues. V shed 4 bases and J shed 4 bases, with 15 bases lying between them. Looked up from germline, CDR1 is SGHRS and CDR2 is YFSETQ. CDR3 in amino acids: CASSPGGGDYEQYF. The CDR3 coding sequence is TGCGCCAGCAGCCCAGGGGGAGGGGATTACGAGCAGTACTTC. The complete variable domain, with remaining parts taken from reference TRBV5-1 and TRBJ2-7, reads KAGVTQTPRYLIKTRGQQVTLSCSPISGHRSVSWYQQTPGQGLQFLFEYFSETQRNKGNFPGRFSGRQFSNSRSEMNVSTLELGDSALYLCASSPGGGDYEQYFGPGTRLTVT.

This clonotype came up many times. DNA of the CDR3: TGTGCCAGCAGTTACTGGATCGCGACAGGAATGAACACTGAAGCTTTCTTT. The encoded protein is CASSYWIATGMNTEAFF. The chain joins TRBV6-5 to TRBJ1-1, with a possible D match to TRBD1 (6 bases). Germline CDR1 and CDR2: MNHEY and SVGAGI. The CDR3 length is 17 residues. Trimming shortened V by 1 base and J by 0 bases, and 15 bases separated the two germline ends.

About this clonotype: A much larger clone lies a single base off, so this may be a read error. This chain connects TRBV18 to TRBJ1-1, with 10 nucleotides matching TRBD1. This CDR3 is 16 amino acids long. CDR1 is KGHSH, CDR2 LQKENI, per germline. The ends lost 5 bases at V and 4 bases at J; junction bases unmatched: 10. This CDR3 reads CASSSTRQGASTEAFF. The DNA for the CDR3 is TGTGCCAGCTCATCAACACGACAGGGGGCGAGCACTGAAGCTTTCTTT.

This chain links TRBV2 with TRBJ2-7, with 12 bases that match TRBD2. Germline V gene data show CDR1 as SNHLY and CDR2 as FYNNEI. This CDR3 is built from 18 residues. With V trimmed by 6 bases and J by 0 bases, 12 bases remained unmatched. CDR3 in amino acids: CASRNPGLAGVSSYEQYF. The DNA for the CDR3 is TGTGCCAGCAGAAACCCGGGACTAGCGGGCGTCAGCTCCTACGAGCAGTACTTC.

The table lists this clonotype with a few counts. This chain links TRBV20-1 with TRBJ2-1, with D unclear. From germline, CDR1 is DFQATT and CDR2 SNEGSKA (reference sequence). Trimming left V 4 bases short and J 8 bases short, with 15 bases between. The CDR3 consists of 13 residues. The CDR3 DNA is TGCAGTGCTACCACCCAGTGGACCCATGAGCAGTTCTTC. Amino acid sequence: CSATTQWTHEQFF.

This clonotype was detected a few times. The J gene is TRBJ1-4, the V gene TRBV10-3; D is perhaps TRBD1 (6 bases). This CDR3 has 13 residues. From germline, CDR1 is ENHRY and CDR2 SYGVKD. The V and J ends lost 6 bases and 5 bases respectively, with 10 bases between them. The CDR3 protein is CAIRTGRNEKLFF. CDR3 coding DNA: TGTGCCATCAGGACAGGACGAAATGAAAAACTGTTTTTT.

This clonotype was counted at least ten times. V usage is TRBV20-1 and J usage is TRBJ2-7; TRBD1 matches 7 bases. Germline lookup yields CDR1 DFQATT and CDR2 SNEGSKA (reference sequence). V dropped 0 bases and J dropped 5; count of bases not matched to a gene: 7. The CDR3 has 14 amino acids. This chain's CDR3 is CSARDSRGFNEQYF. DNA for the CDR3: TGCAGTGCTAGAGATAGCAGGGGGTTTAACGAGCAGTACTTC.

The V call is TRBV3-1, the J call TRBJ2-1; perhaps TRBD2 as D (5 bases). Germline V lookup: CDR1 LGHDT, CDR2 YNNKEL (reference sequence). Trimming left V 0 bases short and J 3 bases short, with 12 bases between. The CDR3 covers 16 residues. CDR3 protein: CASSQDHRTVYNEQFF. The CDR3 coding sequence is TGTGCCAGCAGCCAAGATCATAGGACTGTCTACAATGAGCAGTTCTTC.